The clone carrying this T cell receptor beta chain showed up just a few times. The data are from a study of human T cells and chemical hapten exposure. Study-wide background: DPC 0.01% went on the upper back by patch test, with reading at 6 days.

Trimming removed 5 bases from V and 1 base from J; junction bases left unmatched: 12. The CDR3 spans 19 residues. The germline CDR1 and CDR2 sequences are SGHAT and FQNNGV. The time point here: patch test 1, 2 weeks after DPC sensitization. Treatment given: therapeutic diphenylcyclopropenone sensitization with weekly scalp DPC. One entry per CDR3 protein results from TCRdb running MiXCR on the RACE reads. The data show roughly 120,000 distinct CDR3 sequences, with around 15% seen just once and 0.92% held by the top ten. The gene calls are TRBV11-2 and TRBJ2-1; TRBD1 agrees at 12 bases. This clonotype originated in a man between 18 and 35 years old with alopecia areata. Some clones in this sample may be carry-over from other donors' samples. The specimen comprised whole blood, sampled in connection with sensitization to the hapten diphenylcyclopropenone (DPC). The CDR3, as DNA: TGTGCCAGCAGCCCCGGGGGACAGGGGGCTGTTAGTTCCTACAATGAGCAGTTCTTC. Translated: CASSPGGQGAVSSYNEQFF. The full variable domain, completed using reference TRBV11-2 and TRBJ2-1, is EAGVAQSPRYKIIEKRQSVAFWCNPISGHATLYWYQQILGQGPKLLIQFQNNGVVDDSQLPKDRFSAERLKGVDSTLKIQPAKLEDSAVYLCASSPGGQGAVSSYNEQFFGPGTRLTVL.